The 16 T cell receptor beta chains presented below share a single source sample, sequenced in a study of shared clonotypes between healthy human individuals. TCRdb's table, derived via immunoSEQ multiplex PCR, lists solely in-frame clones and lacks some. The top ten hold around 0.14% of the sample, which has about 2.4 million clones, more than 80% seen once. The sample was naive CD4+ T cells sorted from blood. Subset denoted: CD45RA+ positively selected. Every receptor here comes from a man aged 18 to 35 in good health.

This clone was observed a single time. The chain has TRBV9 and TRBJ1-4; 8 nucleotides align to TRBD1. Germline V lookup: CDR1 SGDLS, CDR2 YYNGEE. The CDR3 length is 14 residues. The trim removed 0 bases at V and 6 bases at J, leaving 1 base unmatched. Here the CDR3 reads CASSVEQGDEKLFF. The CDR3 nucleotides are TGTGCCAGCAGCGTAGAACAGGGGGATGAAAAACTGTTTTTT.

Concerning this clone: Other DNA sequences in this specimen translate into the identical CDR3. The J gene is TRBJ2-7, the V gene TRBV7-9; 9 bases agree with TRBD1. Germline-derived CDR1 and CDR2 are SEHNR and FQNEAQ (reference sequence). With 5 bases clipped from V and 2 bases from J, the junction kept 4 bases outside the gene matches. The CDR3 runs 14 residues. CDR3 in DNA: TGTGCCAGCAGCCCTGGACAGGGGCCCTACGAGCAGTACTTC. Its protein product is CASSPGQGPYEQYF.

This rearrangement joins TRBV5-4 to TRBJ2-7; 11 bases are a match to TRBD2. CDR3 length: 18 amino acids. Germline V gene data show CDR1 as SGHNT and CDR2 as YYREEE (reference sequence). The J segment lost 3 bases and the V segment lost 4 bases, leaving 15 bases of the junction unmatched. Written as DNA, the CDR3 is TGTGCCAGCAGCCCCCGGGGAGGGGGGACTAGCGGTAACTACGAGCAGTACTTC. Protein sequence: CASSPRGGGTSGNYEQYF.

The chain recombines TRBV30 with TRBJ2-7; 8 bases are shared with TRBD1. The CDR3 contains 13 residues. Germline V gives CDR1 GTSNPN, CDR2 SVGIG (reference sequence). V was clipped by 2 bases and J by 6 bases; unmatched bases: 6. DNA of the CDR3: TGTGCCTGGAGTCTCGGACAGGGAGTCGAGCAGTACTTC. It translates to CAWSLGQGVEQYF.

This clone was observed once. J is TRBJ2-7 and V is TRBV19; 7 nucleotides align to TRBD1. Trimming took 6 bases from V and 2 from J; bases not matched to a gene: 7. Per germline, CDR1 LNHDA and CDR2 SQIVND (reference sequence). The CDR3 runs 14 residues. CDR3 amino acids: CASRRTGQTYEQYF. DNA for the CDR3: TGTGCCAGTAGGCGAACGGGACAGACCTACGAGCAGTACTTC.

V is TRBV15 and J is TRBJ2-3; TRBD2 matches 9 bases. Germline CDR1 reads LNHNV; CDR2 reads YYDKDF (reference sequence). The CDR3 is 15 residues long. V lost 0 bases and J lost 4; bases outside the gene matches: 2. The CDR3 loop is CATSRDGGRADTQYF. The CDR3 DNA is TGTGCCACCAGCAGAGACGGCGGGAGGGCAGATACGCAGTATTTT.

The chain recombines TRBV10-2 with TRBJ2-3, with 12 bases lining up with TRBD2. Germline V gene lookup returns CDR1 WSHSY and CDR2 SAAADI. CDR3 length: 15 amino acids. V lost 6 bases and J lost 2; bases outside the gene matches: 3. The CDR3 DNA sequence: TGCGCCAGCAGGGGACTAGCGGGCTTCACAGATACGCAGTATTTT. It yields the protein CASRGLAGFTDTQYF.

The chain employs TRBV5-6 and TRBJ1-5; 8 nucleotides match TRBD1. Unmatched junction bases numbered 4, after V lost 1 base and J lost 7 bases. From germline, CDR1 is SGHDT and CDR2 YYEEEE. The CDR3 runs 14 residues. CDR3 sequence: CASSLTGGRQPQHF. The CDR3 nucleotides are TGTGCCAGCAGCTTGACAGGGGGAAGGCAGCCCCAGCATTTT.

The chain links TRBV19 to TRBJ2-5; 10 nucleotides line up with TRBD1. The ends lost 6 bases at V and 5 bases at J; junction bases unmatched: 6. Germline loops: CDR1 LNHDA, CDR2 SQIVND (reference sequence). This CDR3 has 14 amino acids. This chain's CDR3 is CASSPTGGFETQYF. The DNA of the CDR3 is TGTGCCAGTAGCCCGACAGGGGGCTTTGAGACCCAGTACTTC.

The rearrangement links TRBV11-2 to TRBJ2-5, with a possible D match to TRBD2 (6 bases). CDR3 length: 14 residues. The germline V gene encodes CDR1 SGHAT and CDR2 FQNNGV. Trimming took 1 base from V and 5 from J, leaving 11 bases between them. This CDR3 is CASSLGPLAETQYF. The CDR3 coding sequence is TGTGCCAGCAGCTTAGGACCTCTAGCGGAGACCCAGTACTTC.

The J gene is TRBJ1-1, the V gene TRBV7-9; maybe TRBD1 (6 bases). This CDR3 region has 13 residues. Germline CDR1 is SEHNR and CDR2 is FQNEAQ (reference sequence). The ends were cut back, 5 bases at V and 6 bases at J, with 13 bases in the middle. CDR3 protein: CASSNREAAEAFF. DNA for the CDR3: TGTGCCAGCAGCAACAGGGAGGCGGCTGAAGCTTTCTTT.

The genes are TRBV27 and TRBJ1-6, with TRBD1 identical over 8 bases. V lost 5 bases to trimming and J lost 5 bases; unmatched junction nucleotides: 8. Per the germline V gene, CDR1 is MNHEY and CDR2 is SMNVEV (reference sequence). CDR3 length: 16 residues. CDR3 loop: CASSPSDRVDNSPLHF. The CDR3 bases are TGTGCCAGCAGTCCCTCGGACAGGGTAGATAATTCACCCCTCCACTTT.

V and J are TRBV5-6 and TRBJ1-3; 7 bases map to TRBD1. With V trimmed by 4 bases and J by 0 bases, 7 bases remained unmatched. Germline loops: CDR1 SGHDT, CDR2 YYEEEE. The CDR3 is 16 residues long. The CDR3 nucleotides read TGTGCCAGCAGCACATACAGGGGCGCCTCTGGAAACACCATATATTTT. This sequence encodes CASSTYRGASGNTIYF.

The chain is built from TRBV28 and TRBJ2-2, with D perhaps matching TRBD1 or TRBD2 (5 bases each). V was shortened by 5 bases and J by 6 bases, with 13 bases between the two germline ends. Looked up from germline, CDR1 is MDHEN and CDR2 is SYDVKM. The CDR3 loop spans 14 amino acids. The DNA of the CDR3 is TGTGCCAGCAGTCCGGGGACCAGACCCGGGGAGCTGTTTTTT. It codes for CASSPGTRPGELFF.

This chain's CDR3 is CASRREQYF. The CDR3 DNA sequence: TGTGCCAGCAGACGCGAGCAGTACTTC. The chain couples TRBV3-1 (or the pseudogene TRBV3-2) to TRBJ2-7; D call uncertain. Germline-derived CDR1 and CDR2 are LGHDT and YNNKEL (reference sequence). This CDR3 region has 9 residues. Trimming took off 6 bases at V and 6 bases at J, with 3 bases between the two ends.

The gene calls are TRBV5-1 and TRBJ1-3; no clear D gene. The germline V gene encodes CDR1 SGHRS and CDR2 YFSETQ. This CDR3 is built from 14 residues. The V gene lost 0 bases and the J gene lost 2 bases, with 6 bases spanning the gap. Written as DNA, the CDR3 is TGCGCCAGCAGCTTGGGAGCTACTGGAAACACCATATATTTT. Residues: CASSLGATGNTIYF.